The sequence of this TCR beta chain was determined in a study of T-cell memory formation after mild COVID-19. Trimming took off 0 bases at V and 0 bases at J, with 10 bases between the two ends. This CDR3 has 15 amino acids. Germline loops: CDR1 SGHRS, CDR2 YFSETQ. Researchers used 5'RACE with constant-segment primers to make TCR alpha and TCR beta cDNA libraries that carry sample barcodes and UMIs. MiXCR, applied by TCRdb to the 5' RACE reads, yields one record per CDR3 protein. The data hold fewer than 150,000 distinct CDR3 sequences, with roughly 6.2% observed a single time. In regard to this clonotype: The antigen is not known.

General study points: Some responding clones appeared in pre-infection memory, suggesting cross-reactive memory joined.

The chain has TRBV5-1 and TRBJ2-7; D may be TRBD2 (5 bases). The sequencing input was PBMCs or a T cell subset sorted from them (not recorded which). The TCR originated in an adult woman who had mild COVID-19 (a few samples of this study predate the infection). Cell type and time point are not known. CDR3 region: CASSLGGIGSYEQYF. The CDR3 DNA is TGCGCCAGCAGCTTGGGAGGGATCGGCTCCTACGAGCAGTACTTC.